Sequencing of this T cell receptor beta chain was carried out in a study of cytomegalovirus exposure and HLA in healthy donors. This clone was observed once. From germline, CDR1 is MDHEN and CDR2 SYDVKM. This CDR3 has 12 amino acids. The V end was cut by 11 bases, the J end by 2 bases, with 10 bases between. A multiplex PCR was run with 60 Vbeta primers and 13 Jbeta primers. Method: immunoSEQ multiplex PCR; TCRdb's copy keeps in-frame clones and lacks some. The sample records 200,000 or so clones, just under 70% being singletons. This receptor was obtained from a man aged 35-49 years in good health and CMV-seropositive. The chain links TRBV28 to TRBJ1-5; D ambiguous. What was sequenced was PBMCs. The DNA for the CDR3 is TGTGCCCTCCGTCGGGGCAATCAGCCCCAGCATTTT. Translating it yields CALRRGNQPQHF.